One sample yielded the 32 T cell receptor beta chains listed below, sequenced in a study of blood T cell repertoires in COVID-19. Produced via immunoSEQ multiplex PCR; TCRdb's table is partial and in-frame only. The repertoire holds 200,000 to 250,000 clones, 80% seen once, with 6.5% to 9% in the top ten. Source material: PBMCs or T cells enriched from blood (not recorded which). These receptor sequences come from a woman aged 35 to 49 with acute COVID-19.

This chain links TRBV28 with TRBJ2-5, with TRBD2 identical over 11 bases. Looked up from germline, CDR1 is MDHEN and CDR2 is SYDVKM. J was trimmed by 5 bases and V by 5 bases; bases with no gene match: 10. The CDR3 has 16 amino acids. The CDR3 loop is CASSPSGGTFRETQYF. The CDR3 bases are TGTGCCAGCAGTCCTAGCGGGGGGACCTTTCGGGAGACCCAGTACTTC.

The chain carries TRBV29-1 and TRBJ2-6; TRBD2 matches 10 bases. The CDR3 loop spans 16 amino acids. V was pared by 7 bases and J by 1 base, with 7 bases of the junction left unmatched. Germline assignment: CDR1 SQVTM and CDR2 ANQGSEA. CDR3 amino acids: CSARASGSSGANVLTF. DNA of the CDR3: TGCAGCGCCCGAGCTAGCGGGAGTTCTGGGGCCAACGTCCTGACTTTC.

Of note for this clone: This same CDR3 is encoded by further DNA sequences in the sample. V usage is TRBV7-2 and J usage is TRBJ1-2; the D is unclear. Trimming cost V 1 base and J 8 bases, with 8 bases left between them. Germline V lookup: CDR1 SGHTA, CDR2 FQGNSA. CDR3 length: 12 amino acids. The CDR3 coding sequence is TGTGCCAGCAGCTTAGGGGAGGGCGGCTACACCTTC. It specifies CASSLGEGGYTF. Combining the CDR3 with reference TRBV7-2 and TRBJ1-2 gives the whole variable domain GAGVSQSPSNKVTEKGKDVELRCDPISGHTALYWYRQSLGQGLEFLIYFQGNSAPDKSGLPSDRFSAERTGGSVSTLTIQRTQQEDSAVYLCASSLGEGGYTFGSGTRLTVV.

The CDR3 nucleotides are TGTGCCAGCAGTTTTACGACAGGGCACACTCAAAATTCACCCCTCCACTTT. This gives the protein CASSFTTGHTQNSPLHF. The chain links TRBV27 to TRBJ1-6, with TRBD1 identical over 7 bases. The trim removed 3 bases at V and 7 bases at J, leaving 12 bases unmatched. This CDR3 is 17 amino acids long. Per the germline V gene, CDR1 is MNHEY and CDR2 is SMNVEV (reference sequence).

DNA for the CDR3: TGTGCCAGCAGCCCACGGACTAGCGGTGATTACGAGCAGTACTTC. Translation gives CASSPRTSGDYEQYF. The J gene is TRBJ2-7, the V gene TRBV3-1 (or the pseudogene TRBV3-2); the match to TRBD2 covers 10 bases. The CDR3 has 15 amino acids. The V and J ends lost 4 bases and 4 bases, in that order; junction bases with no gene match: 7. The germline CDR1 and CDR2 sequences are LGHDT and YNNKEL (reference sequence).

This clone was counted between two and nine times. The rearrangement uses TRBV5-1 and TRBJ1-1, with 9 nucleotides matching TRBD1. The V segment lost 4 bases and the J segment 5 bases; nucleotides outside the gene matches: 9. CDR3 length: 15 amino acids. Germline CDR1 reads SGHRS; CDR2 reads YFSETQ. CDR3: CASSAYRGLETEAFF. The DNA for the CDR3 is TGCGCCAGCAGCGCTTACAGGGGGCTGGAGACTGAAGCTTTCTTT.

The V call is TRBV28, the J call TRBJ1-2; D remains unclear. V lost 1 base and J lost 4, with 10 bases in between. The length of the CDR3 is 14 residues. The germline V gene encodes CDR1 MDHEN and CDR2 SYDVKM. CDR3 loop: CASSLLQTGYGYTF. DNA for the CDR3: TGTGCCAGCAGTTTATTGCAGACTGGCTATGGCTACACCTTC.

The V gene is TRBV24-1, the J gene TRBJ2-6; D may be TRBD1 (6 bases). The CDR3 spans 16 residues. Germline CDR1 KGHDR, CDR2 SFDVKD. Trimming took off 5 bases at V and 4 bases at J, with 14 bases between the two ends. In nucleotides, the CDR3 is TGTGCCACCAGTGGGAGACAGGCTTACGGGGCCAACGTCCTGACTTTC. Its protein product is CATSGRQAYGANVLTF.

The chain recombines TRBV28 with TRBJ2-1; 11 bases fit TRBD2. Trimming at V came to 8 bases and at J to 3 bases, leaving 9 bases not matched to a gene. The CDR3 extends over 16 amino acids. The germline CDR1 and CDR2 sequences are MDHEN and SYDVKM. This CDR3 is CASGERLAGYYNEQFF. The CDR3 bases are TGTGCCAGCGGGGAACGACTAGCGGGATACTACAATGAGCAGTTCTTC. Full variable domain (outside the CDR3, taken from reference TRBV28 and TRBJ2-1): DVKVTQSSRYLVKRTGEKVFLECVQDMDHENMFWYRQDPGLGLRLIYFSYDVKMKEKGDIPEGYSVSREKKERFSLILESASTNQTSMYLCASGERLAGYYNEQFFGPGTRLTVL.

This chain links TRBV11-2 with TRBJ2-5, with 8 bases fitting TRBD1. Germline-derived CDR1 and CDR2 are SGHAT and FQNNGV. The CDR3 covers 16 residues. V dropped 5 bases and J dropped 10; count of bases not matched to a gene: 18. CDR3 bases: TGTGCCAGCAGCCCTTTACAGGGGGGCTACGAAACGGGCCAGTACTTC. Amino acid sequence: CASSPLQGGYETGQYF.

V gene TRBV6-5 combines with J gene TRBJ2-3, with 13 bases identical to TRBD2. CDR3 length equals 16 residues. Germline loops: CDR1 MNHEY, CDR2 SVGAGI. The trim removed 4 bases at V and 2 bases at J, leaving 3 bases unmatched. The CDR3 region has the DNA TGTGCCAGCAGTTCGACTAGCGGGGGGCCCACAGATACGCAGTATTTT. Protein sequence: CASSSTSGGPTDTQYF.

The chain employs TRBV7-9 and TRBJ2-6; TRBD1 aligns across 8 bases. This CDR3 has 18 amino acids. Trimming cost V 1 base and J 1 base; bases outside gene matches: 6. CDR1 is SEHNR, CDR2 FQNEAQ, per germline (reference sequence). In nucleotides, the CDR3 is TGTGCCAGCAGCTTAGTAACGACAGGGGCATCTGGGGCCAACGTCCTGACTTTC. Translating gives CASSLVTTGASGANVLTF.

The chain joins TRBV7-2 to TRBJ1-6; maybe TRBD1 (5 bases). V gave up 1 base and J gave up 7 bases, with 11 bases separating them. Per germline, CDR1 SGHTA and CDR2 FQGNSA. The CDR3 runs to 15 residues. CDR3 DNA: TGTGCCAGCAGCTTAGGGGGGGTGGGGAATTCACCCCTCCACTTT. Translating gives CASSLGGVGNSPLHF.

The chain combines TRBV9 with TRBJ2-7; 9 bases map to TRBD2. This CDR3 contains 15 residues. The trim removed 4 bases at V and 0 bases at J, leaving 5 bases unmatched. Germline values: CDR1 SGDLS, CDR2 YYNGEE. The CDR3 DNA reads as TGTGCCAGCAGCTTCCGTAGCGGGGGCTCCTACGAGCAGTACTTC. As protein: CASSFRSGGSYEQYF.

In its sample, this clone was seen many times. This chain uses TRBV6-5 with TRBJ1-5; TRBD1 is a possible D gene (6 bases). The CDR3 is made up of 13 amino acids. Deletions cut 6 bases from V and 6 bases from J, with 12 bases between. Germline V gives CDR1 MNHEY, CDR2 SVGAGI. The CDR3 region is CASSLGQLQPQHF. For the CDR3, the DNA is TGTGCCAGCAGCCTCGGACAGCTTCAGCCCCAGCATTTT.

The genes are TRBV6-1 and TRBJ2-5, with 9 bases matching TRBD2. V dropped 3 bases and J dropped 1; count of bases not matched to a gene: 6. The length of the CDR3 is 16 residues. CDR1 MNHNS and CDR2 SASEGT come from the germline V gene. CDR3 in amino acids: CASSEPSTSGQETQYF. CDR3 nucleotides: TGTGCCAGCAGTGAGCCCTCGACTAGCGGCCAAGAGACCCAGTACTTC.

This chain joins TRBV30 and TRBJ2-6; D perhaps matches TRBD1 (5 bases). This CDR3 has 16 residues. V was pared by 3 bases and J by 4 bases, with 16 bases between. In germline, CDR1 is GTSNPN, CDR2 SVGIG (reference sequence). The CDR3 sequence is CAWSAHVGAGANVLTF. CDR3 DNA sequence: TGTGCCTGGAGCGCCCACGTAGGGGCAGGGGCCAACGTCCTGACTTTC.

This clone showed up just once. This chain connects TRBV21-1 to TRBJ1-2; the table assigns TRBD1, which was not confirmed against the DNA. TRBV21-1 corresponds to a pseudogene. The CDR3 length is 18 residues. The CDR3 DNA sequence: TGTGCCAGCAGCAATAACAGGGGGCAATGTGGGAGTAACTATGGCTACACCTTC. Residues: CASSNNRGQCGSNYGYTF.

V usage is TRBV20-1 and J usage is TRBJ2-7, with TRBD2 identical over 11 bases. Germline V gene sequence: CDR1 DFQATT, CDR2 SNEGSKA (reference sequence). Trimming took 3 bases from V and 6 from J; bases not matched to a gene: 19. CDR3 length: 18 amino acids. This chain's CDR3 is CSASPSNPLLAGVVEQYF. As DNA, the CDR3 is TGCAGTGCTAGTCCCTCAAACCCCCTACTAGCGGGAGTCGTCGAGCAGTACTTC.

In its sample, this clone was seen a few times. The chain employs TRBV7-3 and TRBJ2-3; possible D gene TRBD1, 5 bases. This CDR3 is built from 16 residues. The V end was cut by 1 base, the J end by 2 bases, with 13 bases between. From germline, CDR1 is SGHTA and CDR2 FQGTGA. The DNA of the CDR3 is TGTGCCAGCAGCTTAATGCAGGGTCTGAACACAGATACGCAGTATTTT. This gives the protein CASSLMQGLNTDTQYF.

The V and J genes are TRBV7-8 and TRBJ2-5, with 9 nucleotides matching TRBD2. CDR3 length: 19 residues. CDR1 and CDR2 from the germline V gene are SGHVS and FQNEAQ. Trimming removed 2 bases from V and 1 base from J; junction bases left unmatched: 14. The CDR3 here is CASSLNTWGTSGFQETQYF. The CDR3 DNA reads TGTGCCAGCAGCTTAAATACTTGGGGCACTAGCGGGTTCCAAGAGACCCAGTACTTC.

The J gene is TRBJ1-1, the V gene TRBV18; 9 bases agree with TRBD1. Trimming cost V 3 bases and J 7 bases; bases outside gene matches: 3. The germline V gene encodes CDR1 KGHSH and CDR2 LQKENI. The CDR3 length is 13 residues. CDR3 DNA sequence: TGTGCCAGCTCACCGACGGACAGGGGTGAAGCTTTCTTT. It encodes CASSPTDRGEAFF.

The J gene is TRBJ2-1, the V gene TRBV9, with D possibly matching TRBD1 (6 bases). V shed 0 bases and J shed 0 bases, with 10 bases lying between them. CDR1 and CDR2 from the germline V gene are SGDLS and YYNGEE. The CDR3 runs to 16 residues. CDR3 sequence: CASSVDRAGSYNEQFF. CDR3 bases: TGTGCCAGCAGCGTAGACAGGGCGGGCTCCTACAATGAGCAGTTCTTC.

The V call is TRBV24-1, the J call TRBJ2-2, with 8 positions matching TRBD2. Trimming took 7 bases from V and 4 from J; bases not matched to a gene: 7. This CDR3 contains 15 residues. The germline gives CDR1 KGHDR, CDR2 SFDVKD. CDR3 DNA: TGTGCCACCAGGGCCTCGGGGGGGATCACCGGGGAGCTGTTTTTT. Translated: CATRASGGITGELFF.

The chain couples TRBV24-1 to TRBJ1-1, with D tentatively TRBD1 (5 bases). Trimming removed 8 bases at V and 4 bases at J, with 10 bases between. There are 12 residues in the CDR3. Germline assignment: CDR1 KGHDR and CDR2 SFDVKD. For the CDR3, the DNA is TGTGCCACCACGGACGGGGGCACTGAAGCTTTCTTT. Protein sequence: CATTDGGTEAFF.

The chain links TRBV10-3 to TRBJ2-3; maybe TRBD2 (5 bases). Trimming stripped 0 bases from V and 4 bases from J, with 11 bases between. CDR1 ENHRY and CDR2 SYGVKD come from the germline V gene. This CDR3 comprises 15 residues. The CDR3 nucleotides read TGTGCCATCAGTGAGTCCCGGGATAGGCCAGATACGCAGTATTTT. Protein product: CAISESRDRPDTQYF.

The chain joins TRBV27 to TRBJ2-7, with 10 bases fitting TRBD1. The V and J ends lost 4 bases and 3 bases, in that order; junction bases with no gene match: 9. The CDR3 totals 16 residues. Germline V lookup: CDR1 MNHEY, CDR2 SMNVEV (reference sequence). In DNA form, the CDR3 reads TGTGCCAGCAGTTCCTCCCGGGACAGGGGATTCTACGAGCAGTACTTC. Encoded protein: CASSSSRDRGFYEQYF.

This chain connects TRBV15 to TRBJ2-7; TRBD2 aligns across 9 bases. Germline V gene lookup returns CDR1 LNHNV and CDR2 YYDKDF (reference sequence). The CDR3 covers 15 residues. The V and J ends lost 0 bases and 2 bases, in that order; junction bases with no gene match: 2. CDR3 sequence (DNA): TGTGCCACCAGCAGAGAGCCTAGCGGGACCTACGAGCAGTACTTC. The encoded protein is CATSREPSGTYEQYF.

The chain employs TRBV12-3 or TRBV12-4 and TRBJ1-5; D unresolved. The CDR3 is 13 amino acids. Deletions cut 2 bases from V and 11 bases from J, with 13 bases between. As DNA, the CDR3 is TGTGCCAGCAGTTTAAACGCGGTAGAGGCCCAGCATTTT. Translation: CASSLNAVEAQHF.

The rearrangement links TRBV7-2 to TRBJ2-7, with 11 bases matching TRBD1. The CDR3 extends over 15 amino acids. Germline lookup yields CDR1 SGHTA and CDR2 FQGNSA. V lost 5 bases, J lost 2 bases, and 5 bases stayed unmatched. The CDR3 coding sequence is TGTGCCAGCAGCGTCGGACAGGGGGCGGCCTACGAGCAGTACTTC. Protein: CASSVGQGAAYEQYF.

The chain is built from TRBV5-1 and TRBJ2-5, with D maybe TRBD2 (5 bases). The CDR3 has 15 residues. Per the germline V gene, CDR1 is SGHRS and CDR2 is YFSETQ. Trimming removed 0 bases from V and 2 bases from J, with 11 bases in between. This CDR3 is CASSLGGSPQETQYF. The CDR3 DNA follows: TGCGCCAGCAGCTTGGGAGGGTCCCCTCAAGAGACCCAGTACTTC.

This chain joins TRBV5-1 and TRBJ2-7, with 7 bases fitting TRBD2. The CDR3 is 14 residues long. After removal of 3 bases from V and 1 base from J, the junction contained 4 bases not matched to a gene. Germline values: CDR1 SGHRS, CDR2 YFSETQ. This CDR3 is CASSSSSGSYEQYF. CDR3 bases: TGCGCCAGCAGCTCCTCTAGCGGATCCTACGAGCAGTACTTC.